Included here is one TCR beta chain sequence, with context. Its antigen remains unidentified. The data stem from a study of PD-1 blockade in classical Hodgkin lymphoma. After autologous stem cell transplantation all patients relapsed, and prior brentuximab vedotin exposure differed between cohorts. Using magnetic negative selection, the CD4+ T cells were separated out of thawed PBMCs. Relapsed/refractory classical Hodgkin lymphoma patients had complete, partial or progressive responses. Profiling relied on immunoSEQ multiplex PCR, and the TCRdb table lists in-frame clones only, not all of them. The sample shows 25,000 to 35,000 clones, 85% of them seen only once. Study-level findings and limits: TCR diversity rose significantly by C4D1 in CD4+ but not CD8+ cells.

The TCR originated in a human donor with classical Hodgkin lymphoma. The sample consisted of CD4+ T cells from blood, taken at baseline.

The CDR3 loop is CASSFGSPGYEQYF. CDR3 DNA: TGTGCCAGCAGTTTCGGGTCCCCGGGGTACGAGCAGTACTTC. The V and J genes are TRBV28 and TRBJ2-7; perhaps TRBD2 as D (5 bases). Germline CDR1 is MDHEN and CDR2 is SYDVKM. The CDR3 runs to 14 residues. V lost 3 bases and J 4 bases, leaving 13 bases between the germline ends.